This T cell receptor (beta chain) appears in the sequencing data of a study of radiation and T cells in renal cell carcinoma. The table lists this clone with a count of one. Repertoires were generated with immunoSEQ multiplex PCR, while TCRdb's copy carries only in-frame clones and drops some. The sample has tens of thousands of clones, 86% seen once; the top ten hold under 25%. Time point indicated: blood 2 weeks post-SBRT. Documented treatment: 15 Gy SBRT to primary tumor, nephrectomy 4 weeks later. Trimming cost V 10 bases and J 1 base, with 10 bases left between them. The CDR3 is made up of 13 amino acids. Looked up from germline, CDR1 is MDHEN and CDR2 is SYDVKM.

This TCR was sampled from a woman in her 50s with renal cell carcinoma. The starting material was blood, obtained from a patient whose treatment included radiotherapy and nephrectomy. The V and J genes are TRBV28 and TRBJ2-2; D possibly corresponds to TRBD2 (5 bases). The DNA for the CDR3 is TGTGCCACCCTCCGGGGGAACACCGGGGAGCTGTTTTTT. This sequence encodes CATLRGNTGELFF. The variable domain in full, with the rest retrieved from reference TRBV28 and TRBJ2-2, is DVKVTQSSRYLVKRTGEKVFLECVQDMDHENMFWYRQDPGLGLRLIYFSYDVKMKEKGDIPEGYSVSREKKERFSLILESASTNQTSMYLCATLRGNTGELFFGEGSRLTVL.